This T cell receptor (beta chain) was documented in a study of CD8 T cells in Susac syndrome. Study-level points and caveats: Expansion of clones was not seen in the CD4+ T cell repertoires of Susac syndrome.

TCR beta was sequenced from blood CD8+ and CD4+ T cells. Negative isolation was used for CD8+ and CD4+ T cells, and FACS enrichment was applied to TEMRA cells. When the RNA was reverse transcribed, random hexamers were used with an input of roughly 0.5 to 1 ug. TCRdb reprocessed the immunoSEQ multiplex PCR reads via MiXCR and lists one record per CDR3 protein. Among around 200,000 distinct CDR3 sequences listed, just under 95% were seen once. Concerning this clonotype: Its antigen is currently unknown.

The germline gives CDR1 GTSNPN, CDR2 SVGIG (reference sequence). The CDR3 loop spans 14 amino acids. The V end lost 0 bases, the J end lost 3 bases, and 10 bases lay between the germline ends. The sequencing input was CD4+ T cells from PBMCs. The chain is built from TRBV30 and TRBJ2-3; D not resolved. This TCR derives from a human donor with Susac syndrome. The CDR3 nucleotides are TGTGCCTGGAGTGTACCGATCGGGACAGATACGCAGTATTTT. Translation gives CAWSVPIGTDTQYF.